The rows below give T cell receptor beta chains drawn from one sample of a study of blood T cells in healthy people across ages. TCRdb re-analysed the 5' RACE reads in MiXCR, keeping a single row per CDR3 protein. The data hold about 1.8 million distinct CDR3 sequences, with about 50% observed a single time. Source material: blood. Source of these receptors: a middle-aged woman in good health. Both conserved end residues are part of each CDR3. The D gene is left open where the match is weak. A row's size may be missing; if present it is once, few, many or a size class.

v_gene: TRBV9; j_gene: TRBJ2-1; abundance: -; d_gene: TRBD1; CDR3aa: CASSAQSGTALSSYNEQFF; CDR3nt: TGTGCCAGCAGCGCCCAGTCCGGGACAGCCCTGAGCTCCTACAATGAGCAGTTCTTC
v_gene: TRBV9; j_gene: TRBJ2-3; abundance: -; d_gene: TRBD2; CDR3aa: CASSVVSGGRDTQYF; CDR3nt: TGTGCCAGCAGCGTAGTTAGCGGGGGGCGGGATACGCAGTATTTT
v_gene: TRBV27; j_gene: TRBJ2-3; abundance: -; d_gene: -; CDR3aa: CASKQGGWLRTDTQYF; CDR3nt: TGTGCCAGCAAGCAAGGGGGGTGGCTTCGTACAGATACGCAGTATTTT
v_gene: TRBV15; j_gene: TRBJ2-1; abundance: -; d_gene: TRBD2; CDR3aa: CATSRAGGEYNEQFF; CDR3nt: TGTGCCACCAGCAGAGCCGGGGGGGAATACAATGAGCAGTTCTTC
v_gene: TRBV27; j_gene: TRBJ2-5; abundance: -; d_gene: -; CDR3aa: CASSLSGWGGTETQYF; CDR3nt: TGTGCCAGCAGTTTATCGGGGTGGGGGGGCACGGAGACCCAGTACTTC
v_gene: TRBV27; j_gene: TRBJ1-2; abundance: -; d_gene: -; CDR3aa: CASSFLGGGGYTF; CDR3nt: TGTGCCAGCAGTTTTTTAGGAGGGGGTGGCTACACCTTC
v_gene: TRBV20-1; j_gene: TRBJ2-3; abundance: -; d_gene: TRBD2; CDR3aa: CSASALAGDSDTQYF; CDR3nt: TGCAGTGCTTCGGCGCTAGCGGGGGACTCAGATACGCAGTATTTT
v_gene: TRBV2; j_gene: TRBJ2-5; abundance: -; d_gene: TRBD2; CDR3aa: CASSPLTHLSGETQYF; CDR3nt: TGTGCCAGCAGCCCCCTGACACACCTTAGCGGGGAGACCCAGTACTTC
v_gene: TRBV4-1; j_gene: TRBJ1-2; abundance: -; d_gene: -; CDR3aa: CASSQWTGSDYGYTF; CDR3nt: TGCGCCAGCAGCCAATGGACGGGGTCAGACTATGGCTACACCTTC
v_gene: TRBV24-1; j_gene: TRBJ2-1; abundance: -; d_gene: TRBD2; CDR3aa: CATTPSGGPHNEQFF; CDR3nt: TGTGCCACCACCCCTAGCGGGGGGCCCCACAATGAGCAGTTCTTC
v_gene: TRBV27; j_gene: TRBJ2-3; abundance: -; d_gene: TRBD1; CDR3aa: CASSLRGTARTSTDTQYF; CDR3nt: TGTGCCAGCAGTTTAAGGGGGACAGCCCGGACTAGCACAGATACGCAGTATTTT
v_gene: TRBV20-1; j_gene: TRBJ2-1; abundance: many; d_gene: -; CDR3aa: CSARDRRGGATYNNEQFF; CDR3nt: TGCAGTGCTAGAGATAGGCGAGGGGGGGCGACCTACAACAATGAGCAGTTCTTC
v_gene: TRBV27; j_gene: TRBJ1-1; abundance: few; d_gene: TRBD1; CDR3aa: CASSLYAPTGRLTEAFF; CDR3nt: TGTGCCAGCAGTTTATACGCCCCGACAGGGAGGTTAACTGAAGCTTTCTTT
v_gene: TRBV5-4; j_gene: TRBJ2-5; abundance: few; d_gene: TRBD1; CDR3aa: CASSLVGGQDQETQYF; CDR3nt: TGTGCCAGCAGCTTGGTGGGGGGACAGGACCAAGAGACCCAGTACTTC
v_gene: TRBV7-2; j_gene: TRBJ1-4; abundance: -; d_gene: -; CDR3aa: CASSLAEGKGEKLFF; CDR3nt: TGTGCCAGCAGCTTAGCGGAGGGAAAAGGTGAAAAACTGTTTTTT
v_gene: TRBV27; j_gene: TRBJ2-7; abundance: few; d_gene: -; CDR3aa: CASSLGMTYEQYF; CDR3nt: TGTGCCAGCAGTTTAGGTATGACCTACGAGCAGTACTTC
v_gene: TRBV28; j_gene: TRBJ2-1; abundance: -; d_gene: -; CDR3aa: CASTLASSYNEQFF; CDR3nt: TGTGCCAGCACTTTAGCGAGCTCCTACAACGAGCAGTTCTTC
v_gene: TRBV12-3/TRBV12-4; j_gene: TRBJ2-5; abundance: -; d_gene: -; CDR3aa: CASRGGDGETQYF; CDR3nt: TGTGCCAGTAGGGGGGGGGACGGAGAGACCCAGTACTTC
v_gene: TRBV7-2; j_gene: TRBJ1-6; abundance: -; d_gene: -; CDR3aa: CASSSRTAETLHF; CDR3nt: TGTGCCAGCAGCTCCCGGACAGCGGAGACCCTCCACTTT
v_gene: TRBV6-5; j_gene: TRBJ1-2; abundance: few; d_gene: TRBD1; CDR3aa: CASRMGTGGGYTF; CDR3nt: TGTGCCAGCAGGATGGGGACAGGTGGGGGCTACACCTTC
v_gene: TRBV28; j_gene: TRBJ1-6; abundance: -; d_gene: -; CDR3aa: CASSLIPGPTNSPLHF; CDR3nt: TGTGCCAGCAGTTTGATTCCAGGGCCCACTAATTCACCCCTCCACTTT
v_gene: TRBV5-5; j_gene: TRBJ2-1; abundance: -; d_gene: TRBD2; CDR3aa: CASSSLAGAPNEQFF; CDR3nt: TGTGCCAGCAGCTCCTTAGCGGGAGCCCCCAATGAGCAGTTCTTC
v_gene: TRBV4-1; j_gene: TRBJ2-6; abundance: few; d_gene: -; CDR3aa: CASSQDPSWGAGANVLTF; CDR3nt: TGCGCCAGCAGCCAAGACCCCTCTTGGGGGGCTGGGGCCAACGTCCTGACTTTC
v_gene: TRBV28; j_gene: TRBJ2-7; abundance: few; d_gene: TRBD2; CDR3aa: CASTLAGLYEQYF; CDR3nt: TGTGCCAGCACGCTAGCGGGGCTCTACGAGCAGTACTTC
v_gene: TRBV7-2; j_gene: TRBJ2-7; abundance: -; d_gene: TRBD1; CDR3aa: CASSLEEVGGFYEQYF; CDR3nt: TGTGCCAGCAGCTTAGAGGAGGTAGGGGGCTTCTACGAGCAGTACTTC
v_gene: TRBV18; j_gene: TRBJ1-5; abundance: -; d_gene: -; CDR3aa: CASWQGYSNQPQHF; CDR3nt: TGTGCCAGCTGGCAGGGGTATAGCAATCAGCCCCAGCATTTT
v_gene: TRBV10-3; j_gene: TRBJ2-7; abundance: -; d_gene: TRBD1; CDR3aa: CAIKGTGSIYEQYF; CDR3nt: TGTGCCATCAAAGGGACAGGGAGCATCTACGAGCAGTACTTC
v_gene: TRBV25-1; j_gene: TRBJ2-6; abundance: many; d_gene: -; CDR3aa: CASTGANVLTF; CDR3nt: TGTGCCAGCACTGGGGCCAACGTCCTGACTTTC
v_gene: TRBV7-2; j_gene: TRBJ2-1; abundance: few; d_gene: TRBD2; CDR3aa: CASSRSGDYEQFF; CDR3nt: TGTGCCAGCAGCAGAAGCGGGGATTACGAGCAGTTCTTC
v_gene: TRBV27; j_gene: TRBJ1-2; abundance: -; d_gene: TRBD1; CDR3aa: CASRDHRGQYGYTF; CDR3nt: TGTGCCAGCAGGGACCACAGGGGGCAATATGGCTACACCTTC
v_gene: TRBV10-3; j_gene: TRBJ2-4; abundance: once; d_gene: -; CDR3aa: CAISEENIQYF; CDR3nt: TGTGCCATCAGTGAGGAAAACATTCAGTACTTC
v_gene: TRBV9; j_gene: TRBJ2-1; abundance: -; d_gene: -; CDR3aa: CASSPPVLGYNEQFF; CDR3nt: TGTGCCAGCAGCCCCCCGGTCCTCGGCTACAATGAGCAGTTCTTC
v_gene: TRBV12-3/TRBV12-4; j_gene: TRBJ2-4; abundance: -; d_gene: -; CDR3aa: CASSLNWEGNNIQYF; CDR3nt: TGTGCCAGCAGTTTAAATTGGGAAGGGAACAACATTCAGTACTTC
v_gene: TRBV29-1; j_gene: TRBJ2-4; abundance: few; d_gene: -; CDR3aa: CSVAGVPLNIQYF; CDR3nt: TGCAGCGTTGCAGGGGTTCCCCTAAACATTCAGTACTTC
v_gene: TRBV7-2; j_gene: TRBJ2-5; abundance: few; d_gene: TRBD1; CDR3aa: CASSHQQGAGKTQYF; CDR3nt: TGTGCCAGCAGCCATCAACAGGGGGCTGGAAAGACCCAGTACTTC
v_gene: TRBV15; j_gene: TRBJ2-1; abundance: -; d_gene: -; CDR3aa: CATSRDRVYNEQFF; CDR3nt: TGTGCCACCAGCAGAGATCGAGTTTACAATGAGCAGTTCTTC
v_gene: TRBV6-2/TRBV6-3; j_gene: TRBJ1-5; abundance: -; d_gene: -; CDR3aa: CDSSYSRVNPQHF; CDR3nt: TGTGACAGCAGTTACTCTAGGGTGAATCCCCAGCATTTT
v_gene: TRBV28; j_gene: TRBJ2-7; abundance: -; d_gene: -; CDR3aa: CASRGPGVPYEQYF; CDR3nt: TGTGCCAGCAGGGGCCCAGGGGTACCCTACGAGCAGTACTTC
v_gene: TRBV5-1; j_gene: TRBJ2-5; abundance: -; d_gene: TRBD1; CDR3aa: CASSRSDRVAETQYF; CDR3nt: TGCGCCAGCAGCCGAAGCGACAGGGTTGCAGAGACCCAGTACTTC
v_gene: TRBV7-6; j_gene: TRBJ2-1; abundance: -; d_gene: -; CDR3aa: CASSLAQESYNEQFF; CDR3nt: TGTGCCAGCAGCTTGGCACAGGAGTCCTACAATGAGCAGTTCTTC
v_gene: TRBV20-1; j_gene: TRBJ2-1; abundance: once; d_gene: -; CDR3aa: CSASCGESHNEQFF; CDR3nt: TGCAGTGCTAGTTGCGGGGAATCTCACAATGAGCAGTTCTTC
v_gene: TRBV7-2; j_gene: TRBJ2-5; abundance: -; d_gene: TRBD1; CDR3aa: CASTWDRGFQETQYF; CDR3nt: TGTGCCAGCACCTGGGACAGGGGTTTCCAAGAGACCCAGTACTTC
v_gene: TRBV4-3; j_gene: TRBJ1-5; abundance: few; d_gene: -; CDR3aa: CASSQDVQGSNQPQHF; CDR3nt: TGCGCCAGCAGCCAAGATGTCCAGGGAAGCAATCAGCCCCAGCATTTT
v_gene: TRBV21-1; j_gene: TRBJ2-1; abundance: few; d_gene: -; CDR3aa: CASSKNGNYNEQFF; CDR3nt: TGTGCCAGCAGCAAAAATGGAAATTACAATGAGCAGTTCTTC
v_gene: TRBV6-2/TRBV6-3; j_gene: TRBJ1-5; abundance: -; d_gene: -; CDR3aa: CASTTRGRGIRPQHF; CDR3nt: TGTGCCAGCACAACCCGAGGGCGAGGGATTCGGCCCCAGCATTTT
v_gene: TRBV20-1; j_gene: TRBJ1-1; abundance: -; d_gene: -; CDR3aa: CSASQRRVGNTEAFF; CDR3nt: TGCAGTGCTAGTCAACGGAGGGTGGGGAACACTGAAGCTTTCTTT
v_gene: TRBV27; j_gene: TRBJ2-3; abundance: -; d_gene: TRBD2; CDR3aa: CASSNPSGGRHTQYF; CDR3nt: TGTGCCAGCAGTAACCCTAGCGGGGGTAGGCATACGCAGTATTTT
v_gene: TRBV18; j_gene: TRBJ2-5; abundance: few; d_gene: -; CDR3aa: CASSRRQDQETQYF; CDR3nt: TGTGCCAGCTCACGGCGACAAGACCAAGAGACCCAGTACTTC